This TCR beta chain came from a study of T cell responses to AZD1222 COVID-19 vaccine. This clone was counted once. As yet, its antigen is unknown. Profiled with immunoSEQ multiplex PCR; TCRdb holds only in-frame clones, not every one. Found here are roughly 120,000 clones, roughly 85% of them singletons; the top ten hold about 1.6%. The V gene's germline CDR1 is SGHNT and CDR2 YENEEA. The trim removed 5 bases at V and 7 bases at J, leaving 4 bases unmatched. The CDR3 runs to 13 residues. Study conclusions and caveats: Elevations in Spike-specific TCR breadth and depth followed administration of two AZD1222 doses. Reportedly, nearly half of unique spike TCRs recognized epitopes outside B.1.351/B.1.1.7 mutations. Dominant at 160-218 and 743-854, vaccine-associated CD4 TCRs also spanned spike.

The specimen comprised peripheral blood, sampled on day 0 of AZD1222 vaccination. This sequence joins TRBV11-3 and TRBJ1-2; 10 bases are shared with TRBD1. The receptor was derived from an adult in good health. CDR3 sequence: CASSPRTGGGYTF. Written as DNA, the CDR3 is TGTGCCAGCAGCCCTAGGACAGGGGGTGGCTACACCTTC.